This TCR beta chain was obtained from a study of regulatory T cells in long-lasting Graves disease. Study-level points and caveats: Examination was confined to peripheral blood, excluding thyroid tissue.

Described time point: newly diagnosed GD, antithyroid drugs for less than 3 months. After RNA was extracted from PBMCs, the TCR library was made from it. Both iRepertoire HTBI primers and Arm-PCR of CDR3 regions were used to build the TCR beta libraries. TCRdb passed the multiplex PCR reads through MiXCR, listing each CDR3 protein once. The table includes about 440,000 distinct CDR3 sequences, approximately 15% detected once. This clonotype was picked up a small number of times. Its antigen is currently unknown. From germline, CDR1 is GTSNPN and CDR2 SVGIG (reference sequence). J lost 9 bases, V lost 5 bases, and 9 bases had no gene match. The CDR3 consists of 15 residues. The sample was also reused in another study, on T cells in Graves' hyperthyroidism and ophthalmopathy.

J is TRBJ2-1 and V is TRBV30; 14 bases are shared with TRBD2. This material consisted of peripheral blood mononuclear cells (PBMCs), taken at new diagnosis, from a patient treated with antithyroid drugs. This clonotype originated in a woman under 40 with Graves disease. CDR3 in amino acids: CAWSTGTSGSGEQFF. The CDR3 nucleotides read TGTGCCTGGTCTACCGGGACTAGCGGGAGCGGTGAGCAGTTCTTC.